This T cell receptor beta chain comes out of a study of OX40 agonist ivuxolimab in advanced cancers. With regard to the full study: Ivuxolimab was an agonistic, fully human IgG2 monoclonal antibody directed against OX40 (CD134), a costimulatory receptor. Partial responses occurred in three dose-escalation patients, of whom one had hepatocellular carcinoma and two had cutaneous melanoma. Peripheral TCRbeta sequencing was intended to test whether TCR sequence diversity was altered and clonal T-cell expansion was caused by ivuxolimab. Among the 52 dose-escalation patients, around 19 had hepatocellular carcinoma, around 15 melanoma, 9 renal cell carcinoma and 9 head and neck cancer. Patients were allowed to have had prior anti-PD-1, anti-PD-L1 or anti-CTLA-4 therapy, and more than 30% of the dose-escalation patients had previously received checkpoint inhibitors. The paper reports the monotherapy dose-escalation portion (N of about 47 patients) of the phase I ivuxolimab trial. Intravenous ivuxolimab was administered to patients every 2 weeks at six dose levels: 0.01, 0.1, 0.3, 1.5, 3 and 10 mg/kg. The dose-escalation cohort was over 70% male with a mean age of about 65 years, ranging from roughly 20 to 80.

Broader findings and caveats from the paper: At doses of 0.1 to 3.0 mg/kg, clonal expansion of both CD4+ and CD8+ blood T cells was observed from baseline to week 6. Low levels of normalized T-cell clonal expansion were also seen in some patients who did not respond. In the 0.1-3.0 mg/kg groups, partial responders had among the lowest normalized peripheral clonal expansion, particularly in CD8+ T cells. After ivuxolimab, CD8+ T cells had more expanded clones than CD4+ T cells on average. Antigen specificity was not determined for the clonally expanded peripheral T cells.

This clone has just a few counts. Its cognate antigen has yet to be identified. No much larger clone is present one base from it, and per-base qualities are unavailable. Relative to germline, V is 1 base shorter and J is 3 bases shorter, with 13 bases between their ends. The germline V gene encodes CDR1 SGHVS and CDR2 FNYEAQ. The CDR3 starts with the cysteine, ends with the phenylalanine, and has 15 residues. The read is trimmed to its CDR3 DNA, 45 bases read in frame from base 1. To sequence the TCRbeta CDR3 region, genomic DNA was isolated from the sorted cells. TCRbeta CDR3 regions were sequenced using the immunoSEQ Assay. This is the immuneACCESS table as TCRdb keeps it, with only in-frame sequences that have V and J called. A part of the clones is gone; compared with another copy, unresolved V genes explain less than half, and the rest is unexplained. The sample includes about 26,000 clones, with about four fifths observed a single time. Of the sample, 14% is held by the ten largest clones.

Patients with a history of autoimmune disease or receiving systemic immunosuppression were excluded from the trial. Peripheral blood for TCR sequencing was drawn from every dose cohort at baseline, at cycle 4 day 1 and at cycle 7 day 1. Samples came from an open-label, multicenter, first-in-human phase I dose-escalation trial of ivuxolimab. The trial enrolled adults with locally advanced or metastatic head and neck squamous cell, hepatocellular, melanoma or renal cell carcinoma. CD4+ and CD8+ T cells were sorted separately from peripheral blood before TCR sequencing. Sequencing used CD4+ or CD8+ T cells sorted from blood, obtained in a trial of the OX40 agonist ivuxolimab. The rearrangement combines TRBV7-6 with TRBJ2-7, and TRBD1 may be the D gene, going by 5 matching bases. The clonotype originates from an adult with an advanced solid tumor such as melanoma, head and neck, liver or kidney cancer. The DNA is TGTGCCAGCAGCTTAGAAGCCCAGGGCGGCTACGAGCAGTACTTC. Its protein is CASSLEAQGGYEQYF.